This TCR beta chain was obtained from a study of blood T cell repertoires in COVID-19. Study context: Spain, Italy and the United States supplied samples that represented acute and convalescent COVID-19.

V was shortened by 6 bases and J by 3 bases, with 15 bases between the two germline ends. The CDR3 loop spans 15 amino acids. The germline V gene has CDR1 ENHRY and CDR2 SYGVKD. In the original processing: Nucleated cell counts were estimated from reference gene primer amplification. Produced via immunoSEQ multiplex PCR; TCRdb's table is partial and in-frame only. The V and J calls and the clone size are those of that table, but D and trimming were determined from the DNA. This table has 250,000 to 350,000 clones, around four fifths appearing once. The J gene is TRBJ1-3, the V gene TRBV10-3, with a tentative D call TRBD1 (6 bases). Input material: peripheral blood. The clonotype was recovered from a woman between 50 and 59 years old with acute or convalescent COVID-19. CDR3 in amino acids: CAISLGGGFGNTIYF. As DNA, the CDR3 is TGTGCCATCAGCCTAGGGGGGGGCTTTGGAAACACCATATATTTT.